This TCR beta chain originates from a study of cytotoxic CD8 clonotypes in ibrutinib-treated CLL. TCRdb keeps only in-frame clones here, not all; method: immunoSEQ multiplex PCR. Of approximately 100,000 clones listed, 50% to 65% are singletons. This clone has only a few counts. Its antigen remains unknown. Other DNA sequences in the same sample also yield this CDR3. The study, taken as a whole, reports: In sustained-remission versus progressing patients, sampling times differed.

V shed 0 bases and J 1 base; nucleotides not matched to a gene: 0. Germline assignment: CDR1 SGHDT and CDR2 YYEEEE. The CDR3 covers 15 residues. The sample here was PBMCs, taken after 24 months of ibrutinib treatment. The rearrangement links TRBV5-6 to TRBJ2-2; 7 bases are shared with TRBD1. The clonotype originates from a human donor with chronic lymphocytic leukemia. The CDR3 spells CASSLGDRNTGELFF. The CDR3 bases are TGTGCCAGCAGCTTGGGGGACAGGAACACCGGGGAGCTGTTTTTT.